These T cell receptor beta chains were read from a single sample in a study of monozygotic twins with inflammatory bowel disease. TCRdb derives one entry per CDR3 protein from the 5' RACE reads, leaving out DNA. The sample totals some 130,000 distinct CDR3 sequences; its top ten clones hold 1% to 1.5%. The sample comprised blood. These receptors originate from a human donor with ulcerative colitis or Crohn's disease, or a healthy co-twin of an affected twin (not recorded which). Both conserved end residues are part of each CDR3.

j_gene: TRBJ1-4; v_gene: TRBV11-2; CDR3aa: CASSVGRSTNEKLFF
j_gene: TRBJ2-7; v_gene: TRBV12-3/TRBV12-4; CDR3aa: CASSVMGGTHEQYF
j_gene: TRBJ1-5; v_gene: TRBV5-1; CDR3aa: CASSLGGGTEGNQPQHF
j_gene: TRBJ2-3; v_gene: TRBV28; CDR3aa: CASSLSSRTITDTQYF
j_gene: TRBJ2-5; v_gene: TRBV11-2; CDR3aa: CASSLVMGVGETQYF
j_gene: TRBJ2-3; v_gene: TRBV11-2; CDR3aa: CASSPQRGYSTDTQYF
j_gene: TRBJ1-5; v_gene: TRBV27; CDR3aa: CASSPGGVLHQPQHF
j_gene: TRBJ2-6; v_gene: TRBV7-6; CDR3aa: CASSSVHSGANVLTF
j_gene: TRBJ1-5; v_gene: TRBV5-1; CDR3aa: CASSFGGGLQPQHF
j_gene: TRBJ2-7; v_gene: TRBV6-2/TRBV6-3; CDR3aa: CASSYPAGEQYF
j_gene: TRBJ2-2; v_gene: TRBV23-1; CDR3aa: CASSQSAQWAGELFF
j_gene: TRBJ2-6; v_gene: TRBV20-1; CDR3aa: CSASDSGANVLTF
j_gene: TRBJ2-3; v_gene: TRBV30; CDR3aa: CAWNDPGTDTQYF
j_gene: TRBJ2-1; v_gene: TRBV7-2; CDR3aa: CASSSRAGVEYNEQFF
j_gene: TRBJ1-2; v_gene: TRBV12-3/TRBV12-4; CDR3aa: CATMDRGGARGYTF
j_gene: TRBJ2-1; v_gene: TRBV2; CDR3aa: CASSEVRQVEIEQFF
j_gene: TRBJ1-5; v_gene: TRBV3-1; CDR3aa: CASSQDFGQHQPQHF
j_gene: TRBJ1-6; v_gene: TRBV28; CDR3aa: CAGQTGGADNSPLHF
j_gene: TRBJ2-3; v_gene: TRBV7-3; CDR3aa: CASSRDSRTDTQYF
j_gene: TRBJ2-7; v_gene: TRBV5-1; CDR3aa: CASSPGTPTYEQYF
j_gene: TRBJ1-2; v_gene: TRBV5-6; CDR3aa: CASSPSGVVLPNYGYTF
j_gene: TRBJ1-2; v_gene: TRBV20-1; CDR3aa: CSARPTGTYGYTF
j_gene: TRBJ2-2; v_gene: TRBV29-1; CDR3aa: CSVETRPHGELFF
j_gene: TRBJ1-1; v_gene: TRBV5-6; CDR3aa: CASSLDPLGNTEAFF
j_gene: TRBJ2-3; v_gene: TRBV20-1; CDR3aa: CSAPDSFGDTQYF
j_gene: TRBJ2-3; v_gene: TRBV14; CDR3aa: CASSQEGLLAGYTDTQYF
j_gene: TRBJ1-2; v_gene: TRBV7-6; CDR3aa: CASSLEGNYGYTF
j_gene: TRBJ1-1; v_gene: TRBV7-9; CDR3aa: CASSSDRLEAFF
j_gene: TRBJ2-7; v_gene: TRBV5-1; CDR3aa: CASSFGTGSTFEQYF
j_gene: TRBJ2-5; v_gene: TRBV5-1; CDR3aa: CASSLTGNPHQETQYF
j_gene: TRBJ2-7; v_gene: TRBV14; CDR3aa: CASSQEAGLAYYEQYF